The 21 T cell receptor beta chains below all came from one sample that was sequenced in a study of naive and memory T cell subsets. Their specific antigens are unknown. Broader study findings: Possibly reflecting memory cells re-expressing CD45RA, a few larger clonotypes occurred in naive repertoires, especially CD8.

The beta constant-region primer was an equimolar mix of two oligonucleotides covering TRBC1 and TRBC2. The ligated cDNA underwent four PCR rounds using SP2 and nested alpha and beta constant-region primers. One entry per CDR3 protein results from TCRdb running MiXCR on the UMI-ligation and nested PCR reads. The sample yields more than 95,000 distinct CDR3 sequences, about 15% seen once. Material for sequencing was naive CD8+ T cells from blood. The source of these receptors is a human donor in good health.

The V gene is TRBV7-8, the J gene TRBJ2-1; 12 bases line up with TRBD2. The germline CDR1 and CDR2 sequences are SGHVS and FQNEAQ. The CDR3 sequence is 17 residues long. The junction had 9 bases not matched to a gene; V was cut back by 5 bases and J by 4 bases. The CDR3 coding sequence is TGTGCCAGCAGCAAAAAGCTAGCGGGAGGGATTTACAATGAGCAGTTCTTC. Protein sequence: CASSKKLAGGIYNEQFF.

This chain uses TRBV27 with TRBJ2-2, with D hard to call. CDR3 length equals 11 residues. The V gene's germline CDR1 is MNHEY and CDR2 SMNVEV (reference sequence). V lost 10 bases and J 6 bases, leaving 9 bases between the germline ends. This CDR3 is CATGISGELFF. Here the CDR3 DNA reads TGTGCCACCGGAATTTCCGGGGAGCTGTTTTTT.

This clonotype was recorded at least ten times. This chain links TRBV28 with TRBJ1-1, with 9 bases fitting TRBD1. The CDR3 sequence is 14 residues long. With 10 bases clipped from V and 1 base from J, the junction kept 7 bases outside the gene matches. Per germline, CDR1 MDHEN and CDR2 SYDVKM. CDR3: CAIRQGVRNTEAFF. CDR3 coding DNA: TGTGCCATCAGACAGGGGGTAAGGAACACTGAAGCTTTCTTT.

This clonotype was picked up many times. The V and J genes are TRBV4-2 and TRBJ1-1; unclear D gene. Germline CDR1 and CDR2: LGHNA and YNFKEQ. The V end was cut by 0 bases, the J end by 8 bases, with 10 bases between. The CDR3 contains 13 residues. The CDR3 DNA sequence: TGTGCCAGCAGCCAAGATCCCCACCCCGAAGCTTTCTTT. Protein: CASSQDPHPEAFF.

This clonotype has only a few counts. This chain links TRBV28 with TRBJ1-1, with no clear D. Germline-derived CDR1 and CDR2 are MDHEN and SYDVKM. The CDR3 consists of 23 residues. V lost 3 bases and J lost 2, with 37 bases in between. CDR3 amino acids: CASSFPNLSPASRVSGFNTEAFF. CDR3 DNA sequence: TGTGCCAGCAGTTTTCCGAATCTCTCCCCCGCCTCGAGGGTCTCGGGGTTTAACACTGAAGCTTTCTTT.

This clonotype showed up just a few times. The chain combines TRBV12-3 or TRBV12-4 with TRBJ2-5; 8 nucleotides agree with TRBD2. CDR3 length: 14 amino acids. Trimming at V came to 7 bases and at J to 4 bases, leaving 8 bases not matched to a gene. This chain's CDR3 is CASTPGLGGETQYF. CDR3 DNA: TGTGCCAGCACCCCGGGACTAGGCGGAGAGACCCAGTACTTC.

The chain uses TRBV15 and TRBJ2-2; D unresolved. Germline CDR1 reads LNHNV; CDR2 reads YYDKDF (reference sequence). Trimming took off 4 bases at V and 4 bases at J, with 7 bases between the two ends. The CDR3 spans 13 residues. The CDR3 loop reads CATSMVRTGELFF. The CDR3 coding sequence is TGTGCCACCAGCATGGTCCGCACCGGGGAGCTGTTTTTT.

The table lists this clonotype with a few counts. CDR3 nucleotides: TGTGCCACCAGCAGAGATCAGTCAGGGGCGCATGGCTACACCTTC. Translating gives CATSRDQSGAHGYTF. This rearrangement joins TRBV15 to TRBJ1-2; D perhaps matches TRBD1 (6 bases). This CDR3 has 15 residues. CDR1 and CDR2 (germline): LNHNV, YYDKDF (reference sequence). The germline V and J ends were trimmed by 0 bases and 6 bases, with 14 bases remaining between them.

The chain uses TRBV6-5 and TRBJ2-6; D may match TRBD1 or TRBD2 (5 bases each). The CDR3 covers 15 residues. The V end lost 6 bases, the J end lost 0 bases, and 9 bases lay between the germline ends. The germline gives CDR1 MNHEY, CDR2 SVGAGI. The CDR3 DNA reads as TGTGCCAGCAGCACAGGACTCTCTGGGGCCAACGTCCTGACTTTC. Its protein is CASSTGLSGANVLTF.

In this sample, this clonotype turned up many times. This chain connects TRBV29-1 to TRBJ2-1; 8 nucleotides agree with TRBD2. V gave up 4 bases and J gave up 8 bases; unmatched junction bases: 13. The CDR3 consists of 15 residues. Germline V gene data show CDR1 as SQVTM and CDR2 as ANQGSEA. The CDR3 sequence: CSVGVPRTSFDEQFF. CDR3 nucleotides: TGCAGCGTTGGGGTTCCCCGGACTAGCTTCGATGAGCAGTTCTTC.

This clonotype was counted many times. The V gene is TRBV20-1, the J gene TRBJ1-5; D ambiguous. The V end was cut by 3 bases, the J end by 0 bases, with 15 bases between. Germline V gene sequence: CDR1 DFQATT, CDR2 SNEGSKA (reference sequence). CDR3 size: 16 residues. CDR3 nucleotide sequence: TGCAGTGCTAGGGCGGCCAGTTATAATAGCAATCAGCCCCAGCATTTT. Encoded protein: CSARAASYNSNQPQHF.

The genes are TRBV27 and TRBJ2-7; D uncertain. With 0 bases removed from V and 4 bases from J, the gap between germline ends came to 19 bases. This CDR3 is built from 17 residues. Germline values: CDR1 MNHEY, CDR2 SMNVEV (reference sequence). CDR3 nucleotide sequence: TGTGCCAGCAGTTTATCGATGACCCCTGGAAGTTGGTACGAGCAGTACTTC. Protein: CASSLSMTPGSWYEQYF.

This clonotype was recorded a few times. The rearrangement links TRBV12-3 or TRBV12-4 to TRBJ2-1; D not certain. The CDR3 is made up of 15 amino acids. Trimming took 6 bases from V and 6 from J, leaving 18 bases between them. CDR3 residues: CASSPTLATRNEQFF. CDR3 nucleotides: TGTGCCAGCAGCCCCACGTTGGCGACCCGCAATGAGCAGTTCTTC.

The chain carries TRBV11-3 and TRBJ1-1; D is possibly TRBD1 (6 bases). Trimming left V 0 bases short and J 8 bases short, with 16 bases between. The CDR3 extends over 15 amino acids. Germline V CDR1 and CDR2: SGHNT, YENEEA. In nucleotides, the CDR3 is TGTGCCAGCAGCTTAGATGGGCAGGGGTGGTCCGAAGCTTTCTTT. This sequence encodes CASSLDGQGWSEAFF.

This clonotype was found a few times. The V gene is TRBV29-1, the J gene TRBJ2-7; 11 bases align to TRBD2. Germline V gene data show CDR1 as SQVTM and CDR2 as ANQGSEA. Germline trimming cut 2 bases from V and 6 bases from J; bases unmatched to any gene: 6. This CDR3 is built from 14 residues. CDR3 DNA: TGCAGCGTTGAATTAGCGGGAGGGCCGGCCGAGCAGTACTTC. It encodes CSVELAGGPAEQYF.

At least ten counts were recorded for this clonotype. J is TRBJ2-2 and V is TRBV7-9; a possible D gene is TRBD2 (6 bases). CDR3 length equals 13 residues. CDR1 and CDR2 (germline): SEHNR, FQNEAQ (reference sequence). V lost 1 base, J lost 7 bases, and 7 bases lay in between. This chain's CDR3 is CASSLGRDGELFF. The DNA of the CDR3 is TGTGCCAGCAGCTTAGGGCGGGACGGGGAGCTGTTTTTT.

V usage is TRBV29-1 and J usage is TRBJ2-7; 7 bases map to TRBD1. The ends lost 6 bases at V and 4 bases at J; junction bases unmatched: 6. Per the germline V gene, CDR1 is SQVTM and CDR2 is ANQGSEA. The CDR3 is made up of 12 amino acids. The CDR3 protein is CSVEGQTYEQYF. The CDR3 DNA follows: TGCAGCGTCGAGGGACAGACATACGAGCAGTACTTC.

In its sample, this clonotype was seen many times. CDR3 coding DNA: TGTGCCAGCAGCTTAAATCTCGGTGACACTGAAGCTTTCTTT. Translated: CASSLNLGDTEAFF. V gene TRBV7-9 combines with J gene TRBJ1-1; D unclear. Trimming took 2 bases from V and 3 from J, leaving 10 bases between them. CDR3 length equals 14 residues. The germline CDR1 and CDR2 sequences are SEHNR and FQNEAQ (reference sequence). Complete variable domain (other parts from reference TRBV7-9 and TRBJ1-1): DTGVSQNPRHKITKRGQNVTFRCDPISEHNRLYWYRQTLGQGPEFLTYFQNEAQLEKSRLLSDRFSAERPKGSFSTLEIQRTEQGDSAMYLCASSLNLGDTEAFFGQGTRLTVV.

This clonotype was recorded a few times. V is TRBV20-1 and J is TRBJ2-1; D may be TRBD1 or TRBD2 (5 bases each). Trimming removed 6 bases from V and 7 bases from J, with 16 bases in between. Looked up from germline, CDR1 is DFQATT and CDR2 is SNEGSKA (reference sequence). The CDR3 covers 13 residues. CDR3 in amino acids: CSAENRDGNEQFF. The CDR3 DNA reads TGCAGTGCAGAAAACCGGGACGGGAATGAGCAGTTCTTC.

The sample holds a few counts of this clonotype. CDR3 amino acids: CASSADRGIMNTEAFF. The CDR3 bases are TGTGCCAGCAGCGCAGACAGGGGGATCATGAACACTGAAGCTTTCTTT. The rearrangement uses TRBV9 and TRBJ1-1; 9 nucleotides align to TRBD1. Germline CDR1 reads SGDLS; CDR2 reads YYNGEE. J lost 0 bases, V lost 3 bases, and 6 bases had no gene match. This CDR3 is 16 amino acids long.

The rearrangement joins TRBV7-9 to TRBJ2-1, with TRBD2 as a possible D gene (6 bases). CDR3 length equals 11 residues. CDR1 is SEHNR and CDR2 is FQNEAQ in the germline V gene (reference sequence). V gave up 8 bases and J gave up 6 bases, with 8 bases separating them. As DNA, the CDR3 is TGTGCCAGCCGGGGAGGCAATGAGCAGTTCTTC. Translating gives CASRGGNEQFF.